The present entry profiles one T cell receptor beta chain with its context. Its antigen is not identified. A much more abundant neighbour one base away suggests this may be a read error. The data derive from a study of CD8+CD57+ T cells in acquired aplastic anemia. Study in general: Healthy-donor CD4+ cells averaged approximately 9.8 million reads. Study conclusions and caveats: Significance was not reached for CD8+ Simpson's diversity between patients and controls.

The germline V gene encodes CDR1 SGHAT and CDR2 FQNNGV. The CDR3 has 14 residues. The germline V and J ends were trimmed by 0 bases and 10 bases, with 13 bases remaining between them. TCR beta VDJ combinations and CDR3 sequences were profiled from genomic DNA. TCRdb independently ran MiXCR on the reads; one entry per CDR3 protein. The table lists around 150,000 distinct CDR3 sequences, roughly 48% of them singletons. The TCR was taken from a human donor in good health. The chain is built from TRBV11-2 and TRBJ1-5, with D hard to call. The specimen sequenced was sorted CD4+, CD8+, or CD8+CD57+ T cells (not recorded which) from PBMCs. CDR3 sequence (DNA): TGTGCCAGCAGCTTAGATCAGACTGCCAGTCCCCAGCATTTT. This sequence encodes CASSLDQTASPQHF.